Listed here are 28 T cell receptor beta chains from one sample, sequenced in a study of blood T cell repertoires in COVID-19. The protocol was immunoSEQ multiplex PCR, while the TCRdb copy is restricted to in-frame clones and leaves out a portion. The sample lists some 210,000 clones; 82% were seen once. The sequencing sample was made of peripheral blood. These receptors all come from a woman aged 40 to 50 with acute or convalescent COVID-19.

The chain joins TRBV7-2 to TRBJ2-4, with 10 nucleotides matching TRBD2. V trimming: 1 base; J trimming: 1 base; junction bases outside the gene matches: 4. This CDR3 has 17 residues. The germline V gene has CDR1 SGHTA and CDR2 FQGNSA. CDR3 DNA: TGTGCCAGCAGCTTAGAACTAGCGGGATATGCCAAAAACATTCAGTACTTC. It encodes CASSLELAGYAKNIQYF.

The V call is TRBV6-5, the J call TRBJ1-1, with 8 bases aligning to TRBD1. The CDR3 has 15 amino acids. V gave up 8 bases and J gave up 1 base; unmatched junction bases: 9. Germline loops: CDR1 MNHEY, CDR2 SVGAGI. CDR3 sequence reads: CASQETQGGNTEAFF. The CDR3 nucleotides are TGTGCCAGCCAAGAGACACAGGGGGGGAACACTGAAGCTTTCTTT.

The genes are TRBV19 and TRBJ1-1, with D hard to call. This CDR3 contains 13 residues. Looked up from germline, CDR1 is LNHDA and CDR2 is SQIVND (reference sequence). V lost 3 bases and J 0 bases, leaving 5 bases between the germline ends. CDR3 amino acids: CASSIVVNTEAFF. CDR3 nucleotide sequence: TGTGCCAGTAGTATCGTCGTGAACACTGAAGCTTTCTTT.

The rearrangement uses TRBV4-1 and TRBJ2-7, with 9 bases fitting TRBD2. Germline-derived CDR1 and CDR2 are MGHRA and YSYEKL. The CDR3 spans 14 residues. J lost 7 bases, V lost 4 bases, and 8 bases had no gene match. The CDR3 reads CASSPAGGVGEQYF. In DNA form, the CDR3 reads TGCGCCAGCAGCCCAGCGGGGGGAGTGGGGGAGCAGTACTTC.

In its sample, this clone was seen a few times. The chain combines TRBV9 with TRBJ2-3; 13 bases are shared with TRBD2. V trimming: 0 bases; J trimming: 5 bases; junction bases outside the gene matches: 0. From germline, CDR1 is SGDLS and CDR2 YYNGEE. The length of the CDR3 is 15 residues. As DNA, the CDR3 is TGTGCCAGCAGCGTAGGACTAGCGGGGGGAGATACGCAGTATTTT. Protein product: CASSVGLAGGDTQYF.

V and J are TRBV6-1 and TRBJ1-3; a possible D gene is TRBD1 (5 bases). V was trimmed by 2 bases and J by 2 bases, leaving 10 bases between them. Germline loops: CDR1 MNHNS, CDR2 SASEGT. This CDR3 comprises 15 residues. The CDR3 sequence is CASSENPGTGNTIYF. CDR3 bases: TGTGCCAGCAGTGAAAATCCAGGGACTGGAAACACCATATATTTT.

The genes are TRBV19 and TRBJ1-5; the match to TRBD1 covers 8 bases. V shed 7 bases and J 2 bases; nucleotides not matched to a gene: 4. The CDR3 is 14 amino acids. Germline V gene data show CDR1 as LNHDA and CDR2 as SQIVND (reference sequence). DNA of the CDR3: TGTGCCAGTACCCACAGGGGGGGCAATCAGCCCCAGCATTTT. Protein product: CASTHRGGNQPQHF.

V and J are TRBV19 and TRBJ2-1; 7 nucleotides match TRBD2. This CDR3 region has 17 residues. Germline CDR1 is LNHDA and CDR2 is SQIVND (reference sequence). With 1 base clipped from V and 3 bases from J, the junction kept 9 bases outside the gene matches. CDR3 in DNA: TGTGCCAGTAGTATAGGGTGGGCTAGCGGCTTCTACAATGAGCAGTTCTTC. Amino acid sequence: CASSIGWASGFYNEQFF.

The chain recombines TRBV28 with TRBJ2-7, with D possibly TRBD1 on 5 matching bases. V lost 8 bases to trimming and J lost 3 bases, with 14 bases between them. This CDR3 has 13 residues. From germline, CDR1 is MDHEN and CDR2 SYDVKM. The CDR3 protein is CASGRVGIYEQYF. The DNA for the CDR3 is TGTGCCAGCGGCAGGGTGGGGATCTACGAGCAGTACTTC.

V usage is TRBV5-1 and J usage is TRBJ2-2; TRBD2 matches 9 bases. The CDR3 has 15 residues. Germline CDR1 and CDR2: SGHRS and YFSETQ. V lost 5 bases to trimming and J lost 1 base; unmatched junction nucleotides: 3. Written as DNA, the CDR3 is TGCGCCAGCAGAGGGACTAGCAAGAACACCGGGGAGCTGTTTTTT. Residues: CASRGTSKNTGELFF.

The V and J genes are TRBV5-1 and TRBJ1-3, with 8 bases identical to TRBD1. The CDR3 loop spans 16 amino acids. CDR1 and CDR2 from the germline V gene are SGHRS and YFSETQ. The junction had 6 bases not matched to a gene; V was cut back by 4 bases and J by 0 bases. The CDR3 sequence: CASSGTGPGSGNTIYF. CDR3 nucleotides: TGCGCCAGCAGCGGGACAGGACCCGGCTCTGGAAACACCATATATTTT.

The rearrangement uses TRBV3-1 (or the pseudogene TRBV3-2) and TRBJ2-1; 8 nucleotides align to TRBD2. The V gene end was trimmed by 1 base and the J gene end by 7 bases; junction bases not matched to a gene: 15. Germline V gene data show CDR1 as LGHDT and CDR2 as YNNKEL (reference sequence). The CDR3 has 18 amino acids. The CDR3 DNA reads TGTGCCAGCAGCCAAGGAATAGGGACTAGTCGATTGTTGAATGAGCAGTTCTTC. Translation: CASSQGIGTSRLLNEQFF.

V and J are TRBV5-1 and TRBJ2-1, with 12 bases fitting TRBD1. V lost 4 bases and J lost 7; bases outside the gene matches: 12. This CDR3 region has 17 residues. Germline values: CDR1 SGHRS, CDR2 YFSETQ. The CDR3 loop is CASSPETGTGGRNEQFF. DNA of the CDR3: TGCGCCAGCAGCCCAGAGACCGGGACAGGGGGCAGGAATGAGCAGTTCTTC.

The chain combines TRBV11-2 with TRBJ2-7; 10 bases agree with TRBD1. CDR3 length: 14 residues. In germline, CDR1 is SGHAT, CDR2 FQNNGV. Unmatched junction bases numbered 4, after V lost 5 bases and J lost 3 bases. The CDR3 nucleotides read TGTGCCAGCAGCACCGGACAGGGGGACTACGAGCAGTACTTC. Translating it yields CASSTGQGDYEQYF.

The gene calls are TRBV2 and TRBJ2-1; D is unresolved. The V end was cut by 0 bases, the J end by 8 bases, with 8 bases between. CDR1 and CDR2 (germline): SNHLY, FYNNEI. This CDR3 is built from 13 residues. The CDR3 protein is CASSEALRDEQFF. CDR3 nucleotides: TGTGCCAGCAGTGAAGCGCTCCGGGATGAGCAGTTCTTC.

This clone came up a few times. The V call is TRBV24-1, the J call TRBJ2-7, with TRBD1 matching 10 bases. Germline V gives CDR1 KGHDR, CDR2 SFDVKD. The CDR3 covers 16 residues. The J segment lost 3 bases and the V segment lost 1 base, leaving 5 bases of the junction unmatched. The CDR3 DNA follows: TGTGCCACCAGTGATTTTGGGGACAGGGGAGACTACGAGCAGTACTTC. Its translation: CATSDFGDRGDYEQYF.

This chain links TRBV6-5 with TRBJ1-4; TRBD1 agrees at 9 bases. The germline gives CDR1 MNHEY, CDR2 SVGAGI. The trim removed 7 bases at V and 6 bases at J, leaving 6 bases unmatched. The CDR3 totals 14 residues. CDR3 region: CASKWDRVDEKLFF. Here the CDR3 DNA reads TGTGCCAGCAAATGGGACAGGGTTGATGAAAAACTGTTTTTT.

This clone was recorded only once. CDR3 sequence reads: CASTLREKLFF. CDR3 DNA sequence: TGTGCCAGCACCTTGAGGGAAAAACTGTTTTTT. The chain has TRBV2 and TRBJ1-4; D gene unclear. V lost 7 bases to trimming and J lost 8 bases, with 8 bases between them. Germline V lookup: CDR1 SNHLY, CDR2 FYNNEI. This CDR3 region has 11 residues.

This clone was counted a single time. Written as DNA, the CDR3 is TGCGCCAGCAGCTTTGAGACTAGCGCGCTGGGGACAGATACGCAGTATTTT. Protein: CASSFETSALGTDTQYF. This chain joins TRBV5-1 and TRBJ2-3; 8 nucleotides line up with TRBD2. V shed 2 bases, J shed 3 bases, and the junction held 11 bases outside the gene matches. CDR3 size: 17 residues. Germline CDR1 reads SGHRS; CDR2 reads YFSETQ. Complete variable domain (other parts from reference TRBV5-1 and TRBJ2-3): KAGVTQTPRYLIKTRGQQVTLSCSPISGHRSVSWYQQTPGQGLQFLFEYFSETQRNKGNFPGRFSGRQFSNSRSEMNVSTLELGDSALYLCASSFETSALGTDTQYFGPGTRLTVL.

This chain uses TRBV5-8 with TRBJ2-3, with a possible D match to TRBD2 (5 bases). The V gene lost 2 bases and the J gene lost 5 bases, with 15 bases spanning the gap. The CDR3 is 15 residues long. The germline V gene encodes CDR1 SGHTS and CDR2 YDEGEE. CDR3 coding DNA: TGTGCCAGCAGCTTTGGCAGGAGGACCGGAGATACGCAGTATTTT. As protein: CASSFGRRTGDTQYF.

The chain has TRBV12-3 or TRBV12-4 and TRBJ1-2; D unresolved. Trimming stripped 5 bases from V and 6 bases from J, with 13 bases between. The CDR3 length is 13 residues. The CDR3 coding sequence is TGTGCCAGCAGTCCCCTGTCCGGGGATGGCTACACCTTC. This encodes CASSPLSGDGYTF.

The chain carries TRBV27 and TRBJ1-1; D gene ambiguous. Germline loops: CDR1 MNHEY, CDR2 SMNVEV (reference sequence). CDR3 length equals 15 residues. The V end was cut by 4 bases, the J end by 4 bases, with 16 bases between. Here the CDR3 reads CASSSRGRASTEAFF. DNA of the CDR3: TGTGCCAGCAGTTCCCGAGGGAGGGCTAGCACTGAAGCTTTCTTT.

This clone was seen only a few times. The V and J genes are TRBV5-6 and TRBJ2-3; D possibly corresponds to TRBD2 (6 bases). Germline CDR1 and CDR2: SGHDT and YYEEEE. The germline V and J ends were trimmed by 1 base and 6 bases, with 15 bases remaining between them. This CDR3 has 15 amino acids. The chain's CDR3 is CASSLLGVSGDTQYF. CDR3 DNA: TGTGCCAGCAGCTTGCTCGGGGTTAGCGGCGATACGCAGTATTTT.

The rearrangement joins TRBV18 to TRBJ1-5; D is possibly TRBD1 (6 bases). Germline CDR1 KGHSH, CDR2 LQKENI. V lost 3 bases, J lost 1 base, and 10 bases lay in between. There are 15 residues in the CDR3. This CDR3 reads CASSPRGTSNQPQHF. As DNA, the CDR3 is TGTGCCAGCTCACCTAGGGGGACGAGCAATCAGCCCCAGCATTTT.

The table lists this clone with a few counts. This chain connects TRBV5-1 to TRBJ2-5, with D hard to call. V lost 3 bases, J lost 3 bases, and 9 bases lay in between. The CDR3 is 13 residues long. CDR1 and CDR2 from the germline V gene are SGHRS and YFSETQ. CDR3 sequence: CASSSTVKETQYF. The CDR3 DNA follows: TGCGCCAGCAGCTCCACAGTAAAAGAGACCCAGTACTTC.

The chain recombines TRBV14 with TRBJ2-7; 8 nucleotides line up with TRBD2. The length of the CDR3 is 14 residues. V lost 5 bases and J lost 4; bases outside the gene matches: 7. Per the germline V gene, CDR1 is SGHDN and CDR2 is FVKESK. Written as DNA, the CDR3 is TGTGCCAGCAGCGCCGGGGGGGGCTCATACGAGCAGTACTTC. Protein sequence: CASSAGGGSYEQYF. Variable domain in full (rest from reference TRBV14 and TRBJ2-7): EAGVTQFPSHSVIEKGQTVTLRCDPISGHDNLYWYRRVMGKEIKFLLHFVKESKQDESGMPNNRFLAERTGGTYSTLKVQPAELEDSGVYFCASSAGGGSYEQYFGPGTRLTVT.

CDR3 protein: CAWSRGQGAHGYTF. The CDR3, as DNA: TGTGCCTGGAGCCGGGGACAGGGGGCCCATGGCTACACCTTC. This sequence joins TRBV30 and TRBJ1-2, with 12 bases lining up with TRBD1. The CDR3 is 14 residues long. Germline V gene lookup returns CDR1 GTSNPN and CDR2 SVGIG (reference sequence). V lost 3 bases to trimming and J lost 6 bases; unmatched junction nucleotides: 5.

This clone occurred a few times. The chain combines TRBV24-1 with TRBJ2-2, with 9 positions matching TRBD1. The CDR3 extends over 17 amino acids. Germline CDR1 reads KGHDR; CDR2 reads SFDVKD. The V and J ends lost 4 bases and 4 bases, in that order; junction bases with no gene match: 9. The CDR3 nucleotides are TGTGCCACCAGTGACTGGACAGGGGACGGACTCACCGGGGAGCTGTTTTTT. Its protein is CATSDWTGDGLTGELFF.